What follows are 23 T cell receptor beta chains derived from one specimen sequenced in a study of long-term antiretroviral therapy in people with HIV. At survey level, the immunoSEQ assay was run in its v3.0 version. Method: immunoSEQ multiplex PCR; TCRdb's copy keeps in-frame clones and lacks some. The repertoire consists of more than 6,500 clones, with just under 75% occurring once and the leading ten covering about 7.5%. This specimen was unsorted PBMCs, taken 0.1 years before starting antiretroviral therapy. These receptors all come from a young man with HIV.

This rearrangement joins TRBV11-2 to TRBJ2-7; 12 bases are shared with TRBD2. Unmatched junction bases numbered 4, after V lost 3 bases and J lost 7 bases. This CDR3 comprises 14 residues. Per the germline V gene, CDR1 is SGHAT and CDR2 is FQNNGV. In DNA, the CDR3 is TGTGCCAGCAGCTTGACTAGCGGGGGTGGAGAGCAGTACTTC. As protein: CASSLTSGGGEQYF.

The V and J genes are TRBV6-7 and TRBJ1-5; D is unclear. TRBV6-7 counts as an open reading frame of uncertain function. This CDR3 spans 11 amino acids. V was cut by 9 bases and J by 7 bases, with 10 bases left in between. The CDR3 DNA reads TGTGCCAGGGCCAGTGGGCAGCCCCAGCATTTT. Its protein product is CARASGQPQHF.

This clone is labeled medium-sized. The rearrangement uses TRBV11-2 and TRBJ1-1, with unresolved D. CDR3 length: 13 amino acids. Trimming stripped 5 bases from V and 4 bases from J, with 11 bases between. Germline CDR1 reads SGHAT; CDR2 reads FQNNGV. The CDR3 bases are TGTGCCAGCAGCAAAGAGTTGGGCACTGAAGCTTTCTTT. Its protein is CASSKELGTEAFF.

This clone was found a few times. The rearrangement uses TRBV2 and TRBJ1-6, with TRBD1 matching over 10 bases. Germline CDR1 SNHLY, CDR2 FYNNEI. This CDR3 comprises 14 residues. Germline trimming cut 4 bases from V and 10 bases from J; bases unmatched to any gene: 4. CDR3 sequence reads: CASSGGDRGSPLHF. The CDR3 DNA is TGTGCCAGCAGTGGGGGGGACAGGGGATCACCCCTCCACTTT.

The chain uses TRBV21-1 and TRBJ1-2; TRBD1, the table's D call, was not compared with the DNA. TRBV21-1 constitutes a pseudogene. The CDR3 is 13 amino acids. In DNA, the CDR3 is TGTGCCAGCAGCATACAGACCGGGACAGGCTACACCTTC. Residues: CASSIQTGTGYTF.

The V gene is TRBV6-4, the J gene TRBJ1-4; 9 nucleotides agree with TRBD1. Germline-derived CDR1 and CDR2 are MRHNA and SNTAGT. V lost 8 bases, J lost 8 bases, and 6 bases stayed unmatched. The CDR3 covers 13 residues. CDR3 DNA sequence: TGTGCCAGCTCGGACAGGGGAGGAGAAAAACTGTTTTTT. Protein: CASSDRGGEKLFF.

The chain links TRBV14 to TRBJ2-3; the D is unclear. Germline V gives CDR1 SGHDN, CDR2 FVKESK. V was cut by 3 bases and J by 5 bases, with 9 bases left in between. This CDR3 comprises 13 residues. CDR3 in amino acids: CASSHLHRDTQYF. The CDR3 DNA is TGTGCCAGCAGCCATCTGCACAGAGATACGCAGTATTTT. The whole variable domain, remainder taken from reference TRBV14 and TRBJ2-3, is EAGVTQFPSHSVIEKGQTVTLRCDPISGHDNLYWYRRVMGKEIKFLLHFVKESKQDESGMPNNRFLAERTGGTYSTLKVQPAELEDSGVYFCASSHLHRDTQYFGPGTRLTVL.

The V gene is TRBV27, the J gene TRBJ2-3; no firm D call. V lost 0 bases and J 1 base, leaving 8 bases between the germline ends. Germline V gene sequence: CDR1 MNHEY, CDR2 SMNVEV (reference sequence). The CDR3 extends over 15 amino acids. CDR3 residues: CASSLSGSGTDTQYF. In nucleotides, the CDR3 is TGTGCCAGCAGTTTATCGGGCTCGGGCACAGATACGCAGTATTTT.

CDR3 DNA sequence: TGTGCCAGCAGTGAACAGGGGGGTCACACCGGGGAGCTGTTTTTT. Residues: CASSEQGGHTGELFF. V usage is TRBV2 and J usage is TRBJ2-2, with D possibly TRBD1 on 7 matching bases. The germline V and J ends were trimmed by 2 bases and 3 bases, with 10 bases remaining between them. Germline values: CDR1 SNHLY, CDR2 FYNNEI. The CDR3 consists of 15 residues.

CDR3 nucleotide sequence: TGTGCCAGCAGTGAAATGGTGACTAGCGGGGGGGCGGGAGATACGCAGTATTTT. Its protein product is CASSEMVTSGGAGDTQYF. The rearrangement uses TRBV6-1 and TRBJ2-3, with 14 bases matching TRBD2. The germline CDR1 and CDR2 sequences are MNHNS and SASEGT. This CDR3 has 18 residues. V was pared by 2 bases and J by 5 bases, with 9 bases of the junction left unmatched.

This clone appeared a single time. The chain combines TRBV2 with TRBJ2-2; possibly TRBD2 for D (6 bases). CDR1 SNHLY and CDR2 FYNNEI come from the germline V gene. There are 17 residues in the CDR3. Trimming left V 4 bases short and J 4 bases short, with 19 bases between. The CDR3 here is CASSAARGWDSTGELFF. The CDR3 DNA is TGTGCCAGCAGTGCGGCCCGGGGGTGGGATAGCACCGGGGAGCTGTTTTTT.

V is TRBV6-4 and J is TRBJ2-1, with 7 bases aligning to TRBD2. The germline V gene has CDR1 MRHNA and CDR2 SNTAGT. The CDR3 is 13 residues long. Unmatched junction bases numbered 0, after V lost 2 bases and J lost 5 bases. The CDR3, as DNA: TGTGCCAGCAGTGACGGGACTAACAATGAGCAGTTCTTC. It codes for CASSDGTNNEQFF.

This clone was picked up a small number of times. This chain uses TRBV2 with TRBJ1-6; D unclear. CDR3 length equals 14 residues. Trimming pared 6 bases from V and 8 bases from J, leaving 14 bases between. Germline assignment: CDR1 SNHLY and CDR2 FYNNEI. CDR3 amino acids: CASRGTYTDSPLHF. CDR3 nucleotide sequence: TGTGCCAGCAGGGGAACATATACGGATTCACCCCTCCACTTT.

V and J are TRBV20-1 and TRBJ1-2; weak D call: TRBD1 (5 bases). This CDR3 comprises 10 residues. CDR1 and CDR2 (germline): DFQATT, SNEGSKA (reference sequence). V shed 6 bases and J shed 8 bases, with 10 bases lying between them. CDR3 sequence reads: CSAIRDGYTF. CDR3 DNA: TGCAGTGCCATAAGGGACGGCTACACCTTC.

This clone was seen more than once but under ten times. This chain connects TRBV4-1 to TRBJ2-7; possible D gene TRBD2, 6 bases. V lost 4 bases and J lost 3, with 16 bases in between. Germline assignment: CDR1 MGHRA and CDR2 YSYEKL. This CDR3 is built from 15 residues. The CDR3 region is CASSPRRDLGYEQYF. The CDR3 DNA follows: TGCGCCAGCAGCCCCCGCCGGGACTTGGGCTACGAGCAGTACTTC.

The gene calls are TRBV6-9 and TRBJ2-3, with D possibly matching TRBD1 (6 bases). Trimming removed 0 bases at V and 3 bases at J, with 13 bases between. From germline, CDR1 is MNHGY and CDR2 SVAAGI. The length of the CDR3 is 16 residues. DNA for the CDR3: TGTGCCAGCAGTTATTCTTTGAGGGGGAGTACAGATACGCAGTATTTT. This encodes CASSYSLRGSTDTQYF.

This clone has only one observation. DNA for the CDR3: TGTGCCAGTAGTATAGGGGAGACAGTGAACACTGAAGCTTTCTTT. Translation: CASSIGETVNTEAFF. The chain recombines TRBV19 with TRBJ1-1; weak D call: TRBD1 (5 bases). This CDR3 has 15 residues. The V gene's germline CDR1 is LNHDA and CDR2 SQIVND (reference sequence). Trimming stripped 1 base from V and 0 bases from J, with 9 bases between.

The table lists this clone with a few counts. The chain joins TRBV6-5 to TRBJ1-6; D might be TRBD1 (5 bases). Germline V lookup: CDR1 MNHEY, CDR2 SVGAGI. V gave up 1 base and J gave up 8 bases, with 12 bases separating them. There are 15 residues in the CDR3. CDR3 nucleotides: TGTGCCAGCAGTTACTGGGGCCAGGGCGATTCACCCCTCCACTTT. Its protein is CASSYWGQGDSPLHF.

The V gene is TRBV15, the J gene TRBJ1-4, with D perhaps matching TRBD1 (5 bases). This CDR3 spans 13 amino acids. V was shortened by 5 bases and J by 8 bases, with 12 bases between the two germline ends. Looked up from germline, CDR1 is LNHNV and CDR2 is YYDKDF (reference sequence). The CDR3 coding sequence is TGTGCCACCAGCCGATCCGGGACCGAAAAACTGTTTTTT. The encoded protein is CATSRSGTEKLFF. Looking up the rest from reference TRBV15 and TRBJ1-4 gives the full variable domain: DAMVIQNPRYQVTQFGKPVTLSCSQTLNHNVMYWYQQKSSQAPKLLFHYYDKDFNNEADTPDNFQSRRPNTSFCFLDIRSPGLGDTAMYLCATSRSGTEKLFFGSGTQLSVL.

V gene TRBV6-6 combines with J gene TRBJ2-7; TRBD1 aligns across 11 bases. Germline trimming cut 2 bases from V and 6 bases from J; bases unmatched to any gene: 3. CDR3 length: 14 amino acids. Germline CDR1 is MNHNY and CDR2 is SVGAGI (reference sequence). Here the CDR3 reads CASSYGTGGFEQYF. Written as DNA, the CDR3 is TGTGCCAGCAGTTACGGGACAGGGGGTTTCGAGCAGTACTTC.

The chain couples TRBV9 to TRBJ1-2, with D possibly TRBD1 on 5 matching bases. V lost 3 bases to trimming and J lost 8 bases, with 14 bases between them. The germline gives CDR1 SGDLS, CDR2 YYNGEE. The CDR3 runs 13 residues. CDR3 region: CASSANSGSGYTF. The CDR3 coding sequence is TGTGCCAGCAGCGCCAATTCAGGGTCCGGCTACACCTTC.

The rearrangement links TRBV5-1 to TRBJ1-1, with D perhaps matching TRBD1 (5 bases). CDR3 size: 15 residues. Germline CDR1 reads SGHRS; CDR2 reads YFSETQ. Trimming stripped 2 bases from V and 0 bases from J, with 11 bases between. This CDR3 reads CASSLPTDLNTEAFF. In DNA form, the CDR3 reads TGCGCCAGCAGCTTACCGACAGATTTGAACACTGAAGCTTTCTTT.

This clone occurred a few times. V usage is TRBV4-1 and J usage is TRBJ1-5, with D perhaps TRBD1 (5 bases). Trimming took off 6 bases at V and 0 bases at J, with 12 bases between the two ends. Germline loops: CDR1 MGHRA, CDR2 YSYEKL. The CDR3 extends over 15 amino acids. CDR3 bases: TGCGCCAGCAGTTTGGACAACTATAGCAATCAGCCCCAGCATTTT. This gives the protein CASSLDNYSNQPQHF.